The following is a T cell receptor beta chain sequence with its context. The antigen remains undetermined. This sample was taken from a study of PD-1 blockade in classical Hodgkin lymphoma. Some clones are missing from TCRdb's copy, which holds only in-frame ones; the method was immunoSEQ multiplex PCR. This sample has tens of thousands of clones; roughly 80% occur once, and the top ten carry over 15%. Time point given: cycle 4 day 1 (C4D1), after 6 weeks of nivolumab. Every one of the patients relapsed after autologous stem cell transplantation (brentuximab vedotin exposure was variable). The patients, who had relapsed/refractory classical Hodgkin lymphoma, achieved best responses of complete response, partial response or progressive disease. Trimming took off 0 bases at V and 4 bases at J, with 12 bases between the two ends. The CDR3 contains 15 residues. CDR1 and CDR2 from the germline V gene are MNHEY and SMNVEV (reference sequence).

General study points: As was reported, newly diagnosed patients showed lower baseline TCR diversity than healthy donors did.

V and J are TRBV27 and TRBJ1-2; D gene unclear. The receptor comes from a human donor with classical Hodgkin lymphoma. The sequencing here drew on peripheral blood mononuclear cells (PBMCs), taken before the fourth cycle of nivolumab. As DNA, the CDR3 is TGTGCCAGCAGTTTATCTCGGGGTGAGCTCTATGGCTACACCTTC. This gives the protein CASSLSRGELYGYTF.